Following are 7 T cell receptor beta chains from one sample sequenced in a study of human T cells and chemical hapten exposure. As to time point: patch test 2, 6 weeks after DPC sensitization. The treatment was: therapeutic diphenylcyclopropenone sensitization with weekly scalp DPC. TCRdb fed the RACE reads into MiXCR, producing one record per CDR3 protein. The sample lists about 73,000 distinct CDR3 sequences, 8.5% seen once, with 3% to 4.5% in the top ten. Sequencing was performed on whole blood, taken in connection with sensitization to the hapten diphenylcyclopropenone (DPC). These receptors originate from a woman in her fifties or sixties with alopecia areata. Some clones in this sample may be carry-over from other donors' samples.

This clonotype was found many times. This chain links TRBV20-1 with TRBJ2-1; 10 bases are shared with TRBD2. The CDR3 totals 15 residues. The junction had 10 bases not matched to a gene; V was cut back by 2 bases and J by 9 bases. CDR1 is DFQATT, CDR2 SNEGSKA, per germline (reference sequence). Written as DNA, the CDR3 is TGCAGTGCTAGATTCCAAAGCGGGGGGGCCGGTGAGCAGTTCTTC. This encodes CSARFQSGGAGEQFF.

This clonotype has just a few counts. Here the CDR3 reads CASSPGLAVSYEQYF. The CDR3 region has the DNA TGTGCCAGCAGCCCGGGACTAGCGGTCTCCTACGAGCAGTACTTC. This sequence joins TRBV28 and TRBJ2-7; 11 nucleotides align to TRBD2. The germline V gene has CDR1 MDHEN and CDR2 SYDVKM. The V and J ends lost 6 bases and 0 bases, in that order; junction bases with no gene match: 4. The CDR3 extends over 15 amino acids.

The chain has TRBV6-6 and TRBJ1-2; TRBD1 aligns across 8 bases. The CDR3 totals 17 residues. The V and J ends lost 2 bases and 0 bases, in that order; junction bases with no gene match: 8. Germline V gives CDR1 MNHNY, CDR2 SVGAGI (reference sequence). The CDR3 DNA reads TGTGCCAGCAGTTACCTGTCGGGACAGGCTTCTAACTATGGCTACACCTTC. Amino acids: CASSYLSGQASNYGYTF.

The gene calls are TRBV7-9 and TRBJ2-1; 8 nucleotides align to TRBD2. The CDR3 has 14 amino acids. Trimming removed 1 base from V and 6 bases from J; junction bases left unmatched: 2. Germline lookup yields CDR1 SEHNR and CDR2 FQNEAQ (reference sequence). CDR3 nucleotides: TGTGCCAGCAGCTTAGGCGGGGGGCTCAATGAGCAGTTCTTC. Amino acid sequence: CASSLGGGLNEQFF.

Ten or more counts support this clonotype. The rearrangement joins TRBV20-1 to TRBJ1-5, with D possibly TRBD1 on 5 matching bases. Germline V gene sequence: CDR1 DFQATT, CDR2 SNEGSKA (reference sequence). Trimming shortened V by 3 bases and J by 2 bases, and 11 bases separated the two germline ends. The CDR3 sequence is 14 residues long. The CDR3, as DNA: TGCAGTGCTAGCTGGGGGGAGGGCAATCAGCCCCAGCATTTT. Its protein product is CSASWGEGNQPQHF.

The chain carries TRBV20-1 and TRBJ2-3; 10 positions agree with TRBD2. V was pared by 2 bases and J by 6 bases, with 5 bases of the junction left unmatched. From germline, CDR1 is DFQATT and CDR2 SNEGSKA (reference sequence). This CDR3 region has 14 residues. In DNA, the CDR3 is TGCAGTGCTAGACAGAGCGGGAGGGCCGATACGCAGTATTTT. Residues: CSARQSGRADTQYF.

For this clonotype: A much more abundant neighbour one base away suggests this may be a read error. The conserved phenylalanine or tryptophan normally closing the CDR3 is absent here, so this likely arose from a read error. The chain uses TRBV20-1 and TRBJ2-1; 13 bases are shared with TRBD2. This CDR3 is built from 17 residues. The germline gives CDR1 DFQATT, CDR2 SNEGSKA (reference sequence). V lost 0 bases to trimming and J lost 7 bases; unmatched junction nucleotides: 9. CDR3 in DNA: TGCAGTGCTAGAGACGAGAGACTAGCGGGAGGCCCGAATGAGCAGTTCTCC. As protein: CSARDERLAGGPNEQFS.